The rows below give T cell receptor beta chains drawn from one sample of a study of blood T cell repertoires in COVID-19. Profiled with immunoSEQ multiplex PCR; TCRdb holds only in-frame clones, not every one. The data hold roughly 200,000 clones, with roughly 80% observed a single time. The sample was peripheral blood. The receptors originated from a man aged 50 to 60 who had recovered from COVID-19. Each CDR3 is given with its conserved first and last residue. Each record gives: clone size, V gene, D gene, J gene, CDR3 DNA, CDR3 protein. D genes are given only for firm matches. The size of a clone is reported for some rows only, either as once, few or many, or as a class for expanded clones.

NA,TRBV5-4,NA,TRBJ1-2,TGTGCCAGCAGCGAAGACTCGGACAGATTTTACGTAGACTATGGCTACACCTTC,CASSEDSDRFYVDYGYTF
NA,TRBV5-4,TRBD2,TRBJ2-2,TGTGCCAGCAGCACCGAGATGGCGGGAGCCGGGGAGCTGTTTTTT,CASSTEMAGAGELFF
once,TRBV5-6,TRBD1,TRBJ1-2,TGTGCCAGCAGCTTATGGGACAGGGGACCTTTGGGCTACACCTTC,CASSLWDRGPLGYTF
few,TRBV4-1,TRBD1,TRBJ1-2,TGCGCCAGCAGCCAAGATCCAGGGGGCAAGTATGGCTACACCTTC,CASSQDPGGKYGYTF
NA,TRBV9,NA,TRBJ1-1,TGTGCCAGCAGCGCAGGGGTGCACACTGAAGCTTTCTTT,CASSAGVHTEAFF
NA,TRBV6-5,TRBD1,TRBJ1-6,TGTGCCAGCAGCGACAGGGGGCACCTCCCCCTCCACTTT,CASSDRGHLPLHF
NA,TRBV4-1,TRBD2,TRBJ2-3,TGCGCCAGCAGCCAAGTTCTTCCTAATAAGATAGCGGGAGGCGCGCAGTATTTT,CASSQVLPNKIAGGAQYF
NA,TRBV3-1/TRBV3-2,TRBD2,TRBJ2-2,TGTGCCAGCAGCCGGGGACTAGCGGAGAACACCGGGGAGCTGTTTTTT,CASSRGLAENTGELFF
NA,TRBV7-2,TRBD2,TRBJ2-1,TGTGCCAGCAGCTCCCCCCGGACTAGCGTTGACAATGAGCAGTTCTTC,CASSSPRTSVDNEQFF
NA,TRBV11-2,NA,TRBJ1-1,TGTGCCAGCAGCTTGCACCGACCCAGGGGCACGGACACTGAAGCTTTCTTT,CASSLHRPRGTDTEAFF
NA,TRBV30,NA,TRBJ2-1,TGTGCCTGGGGCCCGTTGGGAGGATACGATGAGCAGTTCTTC,CAWGPLGGYDEQFF
NA,TRBV18,TRBD2,TRBJ2-7,TGTGCCAGCTCACCACCGACCTTGGGCGGGAGAAGCGACGAGCAGTACTTC,CASSPPTLGGRSDEQYF
NA,TRBV20-1,NA,TRBJ2-3,TGCAGTGCTAGTTCAGCGAGTGGCACAGATACGCAGTATTTT,CSASSASGTDTQYF
NA,TRBV5-1,TRBD1,TRBJ1-5,TGCGCCAGCAGCCCCTGGGACAGGGGGTCGAGTAGCAATCAGCCCCAGCATTTT,CASSPWDRGSSSNQPQHF
NA,TRBV13,NA,TRBJ2-3,TGTGCCAGCAGCTTAGGAGGGGGAGGGACAGATACGCAGTATTTT,CASSLGGGGTDTQYF
NA,TRBV28,TRBD1,TRBJ1-5,TGTGCCAGCAGGAGACAGGGGGAGAGGCCCCAGCATTTT,CASRRQGERPQHF
NA,TRBV5-1,NA,TRBJ1-1,TGCGCCAGCAGCTTGGCCGGAGCAGAAAGTTACGAAGCTTTCTTT,CASSLAGAESYEAFF
NA,TRBV27,NA,TRBJ2-1,TGTGCCAGCAGTAAGACGGGACTCGAGTGGGCGGGCCGCGACAATGAGCAGTTCTTC,CASSKTGLEWAGRDNEQFF
NA,TRBV27,NA,TRBJ2-5,TGTGCCAGCAGTTTATCACAGGGTCTGGAGACCCAGTACTTC,CASSLSQGLETQYF
NA,TRBV7-9,TRBD1,TRBJ1-2,TGTGCCAGCAGCTCTAGCAGGGACAGGGTCGTCTATGGCTACACCTTC,CASSSSRDRVVYGYTF
NA,TRBV6-6,NA,TRBJ1-5,TGTGCCAGCAGTTCATACAGTAGCAATCAGCCCCAGCATTTT,CASSSYSSNQPQHF
NA,TRBV7-9,TRBD1,TRBJ2-1,TGTGCCAGCAGCACATTGACAGGGGAGCCCCACAATGAGCAGTTCTTC,CASSTLTGEPHNEQFF
NA,TRBV6-2/TRBV6-3,TRBD1,TRBJ1-5,TGTGCCAGCAGTTACTCCATCAGGCAGGGGGCGCCCGGGGATCAGCCCCAGCATTTT,CASSYSIRQGAPGDQPQHF
NA,TRBV11-2,NA,TRBJ2-1,TGTGCCAGCAGCTTAAACCCCTTCGGGGGAGAGGGGATAGATGAGCAGTTCTTC,CASSLNPFGGEGIDEQFF